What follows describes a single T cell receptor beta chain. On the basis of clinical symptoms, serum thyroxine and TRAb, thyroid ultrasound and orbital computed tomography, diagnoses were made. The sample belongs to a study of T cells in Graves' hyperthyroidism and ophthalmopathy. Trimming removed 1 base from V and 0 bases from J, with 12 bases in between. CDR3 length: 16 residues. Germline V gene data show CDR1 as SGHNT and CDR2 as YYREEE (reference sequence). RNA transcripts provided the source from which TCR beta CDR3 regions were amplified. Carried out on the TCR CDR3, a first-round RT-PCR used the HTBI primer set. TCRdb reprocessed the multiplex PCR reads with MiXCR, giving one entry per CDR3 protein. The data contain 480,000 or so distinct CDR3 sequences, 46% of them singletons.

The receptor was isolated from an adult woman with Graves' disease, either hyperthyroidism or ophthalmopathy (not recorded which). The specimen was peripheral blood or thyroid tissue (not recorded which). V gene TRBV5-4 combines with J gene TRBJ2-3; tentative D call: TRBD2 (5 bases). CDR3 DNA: TGTGCCAGCAGCTTGTTTCGGGGTTCTAGCACAGATACGCAGTATTTT. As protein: CASSLFRGSSTDTQYF.